A single sample is the source of the 22 T cell receptor beta chains below, sequenced in a study of T cell responses to AZD1222 COVID-19 vaccine (dated by TCRdb to 2020 to 2023). What the time point label conveys for this sample: baseline before first vaccination. The meaning of the sample's treatment or condition label: meningococcal conjugate vaccine given as trial control. Library method: the immunoSEQ multiplex PCR assay. This is the immuneACCESS table as TCRdb keeps it, with only in-frame sequences that have V and J called. A part of the clones is gone; compared with another copy, unresolved V genes explain less than half, and the rest is unexplained. For this sample there are some 150,000 clones; approximately 95% appear just once. The ten largest account for around 1% of the sample. The sample here was peripheral blood, taken on day 0 of MenACWY control vaccination. Receptors were obtained from an adult in good health.

This clone appeared a few times. This rearrangement joins TRBV6-2 or TRBV6-3 to TRBJ2-7; 8 bases are shared with TRBD1. Germline V gene data show CDR1 as MNHEY and CDR2 as SVGEGT. The CDR3 contains 16 residues. Trimming removed 0 bases from V and 4 bases from J; junction bases left unmatched: 8. This CDR3 is CASSYSDRGSLYEQYF. In DNA form, the CDR3 reads TGTGCCAGCAGTTACTCCGACAGGGGAAGTTTGTACGAGCAGTACTTC.

This clone was counted a single time. The chain is built from TRBV6-4 and TRBJ2-7, with unresolved D. The V gene's germline CDR1 is MRHNA and CDR2 SNTAGT. The CDR3 runs to 12 residues. Trimming removed 2 bases from V and 2 bases from J, with 4 bases in between. CDR3 protein: CASSDHTYEQYF. CDR3 nucleotides: TGTGCCAGCAGTGACCATACCTACGAGCAGTACTTC.

The gene calls are TRBV5-1 and TRBJ1-6, with D unresolved. V gave up 0 bases and J gave up 7 bases, with 20 bases separating them. Germline V lookup: CDR1 SGHRS, CDR2 YFSETQ. The CDR3 is 18 amino acids. CDR3 nucleotides: TGCGCCAGCAGCTTGGGACTCCCATTACGGGCTTGGAATTCACCCCTCCACTTT. Translating it yields CASSLGLPLRAWNSPLHF.

This clone was detected once. The chain is built from TRBV2 and TRBJ2-7; a weak D match, TRBD1 (5 bases). Trimming stripped 6 bases from V and 3 bases from J, with 12 bases between. There are 13 residues in the CDR3. CDR1 is SNHLY, CDR2 FYNNEI, per germline. The CDR3 bases are TGTGCCAGCAGAGCCAGGACAAACTACGAGCAGTACTTC. Translating it yields CASRARTNYEQYF.

This clone showed up just once. The V call is TRBV5-1, the J call TRBJ1-1; 11 bases match TRBD1. The V gene end was trimmed by 1 base and the J gene end by 4 bases; junction bases not matched to a gene: 9. Per the germline V gene, CDR1 is SGHRS and CDR2 is YFSETQ. CDR3 length equals 17 residues. The CDR3 here is CASSLSTDRGPGTEAFF. CDR3 sequence (DNA): TGCGCCAGCAGCTTGTCCACGGACAGGGGGCCGGGCACTGAAGCTTTCTTT.

The rearrangement links TRBV6-5 to TRBJ2-7; D may match TRBD1 or TRBD2 (5 bases each). V was shortened by 6 bases and J by 1 base, with 16 bases between the two germline ends. This CDR3 comprises 15 residues. The V gene's germline CDR1 is MNHEY and CDR2 SVGAGI. CDR3 in amino acids: CASRLLPGPSYEQYF. The CDR3 coding sequence is TGTGCCAGCAGATTGCTCCCGGGACCATCCTACGAGCAGTACTTC.

The gene calls are TRBV7-9 and TRBJ1-2; 7 bases fit TRBD1. Unmatched junction bases numbered 10, after V lost 5 bases and J lost 4 bases. Germline V gene sequence: CDR1 SEHNR, CDR2 FQNEAQ (reference sequence). The CDR3 spans 15 residues. The CDR3 bases are TGTGCCAGCAGCCCGCACCCTGGACAGGTCTATGGCTACACCTTC. Its protein is CASSPHPGQVYGYTF.

The chain combines TRBV3-1 (or the pseudogene TRBV3-2) with TRBJ2-7, with 14 nucleotides matching TRBD2. CDR3 length: 20 amino acids. Germline trimming cut 4 bases from V and 2 bases from J; bases unmatched to any gene: 16. Germline lookup yields CDR1 LGHDT and CDR2 YNNKEL (reference sequence). The CDR3 sequence: CASSPRENRGLAGGPYEQYF. The CDR3 DNA reads TGTGCCAGCAGCCCAAGAGAAAATCGCGGACTAGCGGGAGGTCCCTACGAGCAGTACTTC.

This clone was seen a single time. The chain links TRBV7-3 to TRBJ2-2; TRBD1 matches 8 bases. V was pared by 2 bases and J by 2 bases, with 4 bases of the junction left unmatched. This CDR3 comprises 16 residues. Germline CDR1 reads SGHTA; CDR2 reads FQGTGA. CDR3 in DNA: TGTGCCAGCAGCTTAGGAGGACAGGGAAACACCGGGGAGCTGTTTTTT. Translation gives CASSLGGQGNTGELFF.

The V and J genes are TRBV7-3 and TRBJ2-5, with TRBD2 as a possible D gene (5 bases). The CDR3 contains 14 residues. Germline CDR1 SGHTA, CDR2 FQGTGA. Trimming left V 5 bases short and J 5 bases short, with 15 bases between. CDR3 DNA: TGTGCCAGCAGCCCATCGGGATGGCGGGAGACCCAGTACTTC. Amino acids: CASSPSGWRETQYF. Filled out from reference TRBV7-3 and TRBJ2-5, the complete variable domain reads GAGVSQTPSNKVTEKGKYVELRCDPISGHTALYWYRQSLGQGPEFLIYFQGTGAADDSGLPNDRFFAVRPEGSVSTLKIQRTERGDSAVYLCASSPSGWRETQYFGPGTRLLVL.

The CDR3 DNA follows: TGTGCCAGTAAGGGCACAGATACGCAGTATTTT. It specifies CASKGTDTQYF. V and J are TRBV19 and TRBJ2-3; D is uncertain. Germline CDR1 and CDR2: LNHDA and SQIVND (reference sequence). V dropped 7 bases and J dropped 1 base, with 3 bases sitting between them. The CDR3 is 11 residues long.

V usage is TRBV28 and J usage is TRBJ2-7; D might be TRBD2 (6 bases). This CDR3 region has 15 residues. The germline V gene encodes CDR1 MDHEN and CDR2 SYDVKM. V lost 2 bases to trimming and J lost 3 bases, with 14 bases between them. The CDR3 bases are TGTGCCAGCAGTTTAGGGGCGGGACGGGTCTACGAGCAGTACTTC. This gives the protein CASSLGAGRVYEQYF.

The CDR3 nucleotides read TGTGCCAGTAGGAGTGAGTTCACTGAAGCTTTCTTT. It yields the protein CASRSEFTEAFF. The genes are TRBV10-3 and TRBJ1-1; D uncertain. The CDR3 totals 12 residues. The V gene's germline CDR1 is ENHRY and CDR2 SYGVKD. V shed 10 bases and J shed 4 bases, with 13 bases lying between them.

The J gene is TRBJ1-2, the V gene TRBV6-1; D remains ambiguous. Trimming left V 2 bases short and J 3 bases short, with 4 bases between. CDR1 and CDR2 (germline): MNHNS, SASEGT. The CDR3 runs 12 residues. CDR3 residues: CASSELDYGYTF. The CDR3 DNA reads as TGTGCCAGCAGTGAACTGGACTATGGCTACACCTTC.

The chain has TRBV27 and TRBJ1-1; no clear D gene. CDR1 and CDR2 (germline): MNHEY, SMNVEV (reference sequence). The CDR3 length is 15 residues. The V end was cut by 4 bases, the J end by 1 base, with 13 bases between. DNA of the CDR3: TGTGCCAGCAGTTCCCAACGGGGAGGGAACACTGAAGCTTTCTTT. Its translation is CASSSQRGGNTEAFF.

The CDR3 reads CASSPSGRGDEQYF. In nucleotides, the CDR3 is TGTGCCAGCAGCCCTAGCGGGAGAGGGGACGAGCAGTACTTC. This sequence joins TRBV7-9 and TRBJ2-7; 10 bases match TRBD2. The germline V gene has CDR1 SEHNR and CDR2 FQNEAQ (reference sequence). There are 14 residues in the CDR3. V dropped 5 bases and J dropped 5; count of bases not matched to a gene: 6.

This chain uses TRBV7-9 with TRBJ1-2; TRBD1 is a possible D gene (5 bases). Germline V CDR1 and CDR2: SEHNR, FQNEAQ (reference sequence). The V gene lost 6 bases and the J gene lost 10 bases, with 24 bases spanning the gap. The CDR3 is 15 amino acids. The CDR3 DNA reads TGTGCCAGCAGTCGTTTTGGGTTGGGGCGAGACCACTACACCTTC. Amino acid sequence: CASSRFGLGRDHYTF.

The chain carries TRBV7-9 and TRBJ2-1, with TRBD1 matching over 7 bases. V lost 5 bases and J lost 8; bases outside the gene matches: 9. The germline V gene has CDR1 SEHNR and CDR2 FQNEAQ (reference sequence). This CDR3 region has 14 residues. The CDR3 loop is CASSPTGASDEQFF. The DNA for the CDR3 is TGTGCCAGCAGCCCCACAGGGGCGAGCGATGAGCAGTTCTTC.

The chain is built from TRBV14 and TRBJ1-1; TRBD1 matches at 7 bases. CDR1 is SGHDN and CDR2 is FVKESK in the germline V gene. The V gene end was trimmed by 4 bases and the J gene end by 7 bases; junction bases not matched to a gene: 15. The CDR3 contains 16 residues. The CDR3 sequence is CASSRDSPIVGNEAFF. DNA for the CDR3: TGTGCCAGCAGCCGGGACAGCCCAATCGTTGGGAATGAAGCTTTCTTT.

The chain combines TRBV7-3 with TRBJ2-1; D may match TRBD1 or TRBD2 (5 bases each). The ends were cut back, 2 bases at V and 6 bases at J, with 8 bases in the middle. Looked up from germline, CDR1 is SGHTA and CDR2 is FQGTGA. CDR3 size: 13 residues. The CDR3 bases are TGTGCCAGCAGCTTAGGGGGAGCCAATGAGCAGTTCTTC. Protein sequence: CASSLGGANEQFF.

The CDR3 coding sequence is TGTGCCAGCAGCCAGAATTTTGGAAACACCATATATTTT. The encoded protein is CASSQNFGNTIYF. The V call is TRBV6-4, the J call TRBJ1-3; D is uncertain. The CDR3 is 13 residues long. V gave up 6 bases and J gave up 3 bases, with 9 bases separating them. Germline CDR1 reads MRHNA; CDR2 reads SNTAGT.

The chain is built from TRBV5-1 and TRBJ1-6, with no clear D. CDR3 length: 13 amino acids. Germline assignment: CDR1 SGHRS and CDR2 YFSETQ. V lost 5 bases and J lost 7, with 10 bases in between. In DNA form, the CDR3 reads TGCGCCAGCAGTTCGACCCAAAATTCACCCCTCCACTTT. Its protein is CASSSTQNSPLHF.